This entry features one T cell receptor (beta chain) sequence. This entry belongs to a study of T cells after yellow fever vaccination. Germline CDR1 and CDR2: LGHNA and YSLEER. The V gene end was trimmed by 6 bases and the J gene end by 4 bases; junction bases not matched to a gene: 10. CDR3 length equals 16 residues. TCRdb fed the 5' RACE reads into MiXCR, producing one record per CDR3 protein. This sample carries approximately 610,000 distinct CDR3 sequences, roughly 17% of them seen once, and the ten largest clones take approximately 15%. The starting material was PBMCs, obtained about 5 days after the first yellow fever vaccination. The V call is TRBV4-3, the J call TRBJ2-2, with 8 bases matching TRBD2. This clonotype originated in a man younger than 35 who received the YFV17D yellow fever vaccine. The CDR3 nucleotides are TGCGCCAGCAGTCCCGGACTAGCTCGTAGCACCGGGGAGCTGTTTTTT. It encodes CASSPGLARSTGELFF.